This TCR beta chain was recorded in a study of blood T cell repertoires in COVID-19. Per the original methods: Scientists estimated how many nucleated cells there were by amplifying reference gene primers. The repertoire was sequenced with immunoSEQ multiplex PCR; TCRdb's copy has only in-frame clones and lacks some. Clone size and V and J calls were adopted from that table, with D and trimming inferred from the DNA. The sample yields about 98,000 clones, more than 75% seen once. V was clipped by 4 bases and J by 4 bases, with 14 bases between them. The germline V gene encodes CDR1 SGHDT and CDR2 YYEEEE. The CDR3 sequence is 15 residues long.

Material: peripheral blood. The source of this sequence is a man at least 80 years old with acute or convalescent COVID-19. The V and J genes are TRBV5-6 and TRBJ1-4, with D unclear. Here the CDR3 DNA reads TGTGCCAGCAGCCCCCCGGGGAGCCTTAATGAAAAACTGTTTTTT. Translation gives CASSPPGSLNEKLFF. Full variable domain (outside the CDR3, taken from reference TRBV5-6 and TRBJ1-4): DAGVTQSPTHLIKTRGQQVTLRCSPKSGHDTVSWYQQALGQGPQFIFQYYEEEERQRGNFPDRFSGHQFPNYSSELNVNALLLGDSALYLCASSPPGSLNEKLFFGSGTQLSVL.